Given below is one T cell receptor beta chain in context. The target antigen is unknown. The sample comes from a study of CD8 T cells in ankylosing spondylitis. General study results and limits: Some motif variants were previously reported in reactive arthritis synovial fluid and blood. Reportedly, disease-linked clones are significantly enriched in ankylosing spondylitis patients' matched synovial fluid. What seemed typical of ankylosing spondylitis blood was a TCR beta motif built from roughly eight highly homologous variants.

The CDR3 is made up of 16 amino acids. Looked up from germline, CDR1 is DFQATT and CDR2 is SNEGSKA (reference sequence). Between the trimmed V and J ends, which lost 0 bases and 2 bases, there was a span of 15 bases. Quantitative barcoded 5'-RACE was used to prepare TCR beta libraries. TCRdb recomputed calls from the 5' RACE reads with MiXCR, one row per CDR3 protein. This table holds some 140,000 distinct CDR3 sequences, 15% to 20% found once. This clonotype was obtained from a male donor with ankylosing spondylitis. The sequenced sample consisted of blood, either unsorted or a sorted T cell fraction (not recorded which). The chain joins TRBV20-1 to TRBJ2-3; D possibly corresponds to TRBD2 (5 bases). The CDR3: CSARDPMEALTDTQYF. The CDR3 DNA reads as TGCAGTGCTAGAGATCCCATGGAGGCTCTCACAGATACGCAGTATTTT.